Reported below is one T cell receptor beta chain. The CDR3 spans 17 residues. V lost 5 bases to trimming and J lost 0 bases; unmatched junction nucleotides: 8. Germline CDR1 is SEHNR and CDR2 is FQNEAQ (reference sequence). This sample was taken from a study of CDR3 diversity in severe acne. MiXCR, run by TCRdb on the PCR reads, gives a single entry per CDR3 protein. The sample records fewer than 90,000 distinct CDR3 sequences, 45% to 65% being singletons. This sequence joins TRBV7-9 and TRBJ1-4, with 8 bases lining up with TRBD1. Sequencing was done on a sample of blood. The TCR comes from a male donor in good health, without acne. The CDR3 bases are TGTGCCAGCAGCCTGGGACAGGATACAGCAACTAATGAAAAACTGTTTTTT. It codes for CASSLGQDTATNEKLFF.